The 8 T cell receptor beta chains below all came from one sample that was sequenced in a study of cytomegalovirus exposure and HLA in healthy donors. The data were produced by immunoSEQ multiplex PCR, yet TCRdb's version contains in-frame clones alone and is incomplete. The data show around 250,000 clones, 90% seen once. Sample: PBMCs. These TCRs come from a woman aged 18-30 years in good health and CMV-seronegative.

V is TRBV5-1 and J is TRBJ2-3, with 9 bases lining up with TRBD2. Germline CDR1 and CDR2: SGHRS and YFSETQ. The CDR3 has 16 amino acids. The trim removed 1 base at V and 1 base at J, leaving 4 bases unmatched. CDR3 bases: TGCGCCAGCAGCTTGACGGCTAGCGGGGGCACAGATACGCAGTATTTT. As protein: CASSLTASGGTDTQYF.

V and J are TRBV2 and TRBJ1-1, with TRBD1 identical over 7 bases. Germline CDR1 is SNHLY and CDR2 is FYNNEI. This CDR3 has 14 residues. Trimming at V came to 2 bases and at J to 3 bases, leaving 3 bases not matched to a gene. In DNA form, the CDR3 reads TGTGCCAGCAGTGAAAGACAGGGATACACTGAAGCTTTCTTT. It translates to CASSERQGYTEAFF.

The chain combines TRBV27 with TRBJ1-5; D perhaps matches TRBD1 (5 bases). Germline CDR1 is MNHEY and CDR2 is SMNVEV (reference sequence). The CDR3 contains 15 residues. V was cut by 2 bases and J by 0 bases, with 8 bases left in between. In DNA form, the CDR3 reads TGTGCCAGCAGTTTAACAGGAAATAGCAATCAGCCCCAGCATTTT. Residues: CASSLTGNSNQPQHF.

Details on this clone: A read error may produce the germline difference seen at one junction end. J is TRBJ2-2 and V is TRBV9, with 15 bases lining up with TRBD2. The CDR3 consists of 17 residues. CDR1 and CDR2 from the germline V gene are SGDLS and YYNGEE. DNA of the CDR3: TGTGCCAGCAGCGTAACCGGACTAGCGGGGGGGTCCGGGCAGCTGTTTTTT. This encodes CASSVTGLAGGSGQLFF. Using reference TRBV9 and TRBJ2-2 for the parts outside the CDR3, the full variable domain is DSGVTQTPKHLITATGQRVTLRCSPRSGDLSVYWYQQSLDQGLQFLIQYYNGEERAKGNILERFSAQQFPDLHSELNLSSLELGDSALYFCASSVTGLAGGSGQLFFGEGSRLTVL.

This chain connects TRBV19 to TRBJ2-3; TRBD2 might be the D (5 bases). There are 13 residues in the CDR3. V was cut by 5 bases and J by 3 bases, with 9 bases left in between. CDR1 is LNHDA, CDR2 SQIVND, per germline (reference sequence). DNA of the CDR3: TGTGCCAGTAGTCGGGAAGTTACAGATACGCAGTATTTT. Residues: CASSREVTDTQYF.

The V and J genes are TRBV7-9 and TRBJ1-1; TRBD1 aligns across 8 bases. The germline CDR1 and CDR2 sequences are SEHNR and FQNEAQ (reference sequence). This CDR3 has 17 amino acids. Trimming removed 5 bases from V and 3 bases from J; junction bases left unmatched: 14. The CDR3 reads CASSPGQGGERDTEAFF. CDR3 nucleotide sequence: TGTGCCAGCAGCCCCGGACAGGGTGGGGAAAGGGACACTGAAGCTTTCTTT.

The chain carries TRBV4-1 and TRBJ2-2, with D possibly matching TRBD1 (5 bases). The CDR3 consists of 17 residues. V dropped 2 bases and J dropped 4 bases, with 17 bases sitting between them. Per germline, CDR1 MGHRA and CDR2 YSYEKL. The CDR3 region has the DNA TGCGCCAGCAGCCAAAGGGGCCCAAACACTCCCACCGGGGAGCTGTTTTTT. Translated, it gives CASSQRGPNTPTGELFF.

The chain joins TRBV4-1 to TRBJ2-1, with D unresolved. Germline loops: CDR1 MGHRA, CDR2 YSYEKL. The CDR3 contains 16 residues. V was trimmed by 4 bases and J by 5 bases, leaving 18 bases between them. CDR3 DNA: TGCGCCAGCAGCCCGGGTCCATCAAAATATAACAATGAGCAGTTCTTC. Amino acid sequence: CASSPGPSKYNNEQFF.